This TCR beta chain is from a study of shared clonotypes between healthy human individuals (TCRdb year 2020). Study-level background: The cohort included a few men and two women between 18 and 49 years of age. For each donor, CD4 naive and CD4 memory were each run on three plates, CD8 naive on two plates, and CD8 memory on one plate. Blood TCR repertoires of about five healthy adults were deeply sequenced to estimate repertoire size and the extent of clonotype sharing between individuals. Libraries were prepared and TCR repertoires were sequenced by different laboratories using diverse techniques, in order to increase sequencing depth and limit assay-specific biases. Between about 0.85 and 10 billion PBMCs per donor were obtained by leukapheresis.

Regarding this clone: It has no known antigen specificity. Base qualities were left out, and no much larger clone turns up one base away.

What the work shows at the level of the full study, not this receptor alone: Naive subsets generally had larger estimated clonotype richness than memory subsets. Roughly 5.2% of naive CD4, 3.5% of naive CD8, roughly 2.5% of memory CD4, and about 0.4% of memory CD8 clonotypes were shared across several donors. Pairwise subsampling indicated that sequencing depth was expected to affect the degree of clonotype sharing among donors. Because the study included only a small number of donors, the genetic and exposure-history diversity represented was limited. Incomplete sequencing was indicated by rarefaction of sorted-subset datasets, despite the large sequencing depth. Clonotypes shared by all four sorted-subset donors showed higher generation probabilities than non-shared clonotypes. Only blood was sampled, and tissue TCR repertoires likely differ from those in blood.

CD8 naive samples consisted of CD45RO-negative cells that were positively selected for CCR7, yielding a CD45RA+CCR7+ population without TemRA cells. The donors were healthy, HIV-negative adults with no recently reported acute infections or vaccinations. All donors were Caucasian adults living in Nashville, Tennessee, USA. Blood was collected by leukapheresis, and PBMCs were isolated by Ficoll-Histopaque density gradient centrifugation and then cryopreserved in liquid nitrogen vapor phase. Analytical flow cytometry was used to check the purity and quantity of every magnetically sorted T cell population. Genomic DNA was isolated from each sorted fraction and quantified by UV absorbance on a Nanodrop 2000c. Using the deep immunoSEQ assay, TCR CDR3 regions were amplified from genomic DNA by multiplex PCR. Extracted genomic DNA from each cell subset was spread evenly across all wells of several immunoSEQ 96-well plates, with each plate serving as a replicate. For sorted subsets, each replicate PCR was loaded with 200 to 250 ng genomic DNA, equivalent to 30,000 or so T cell genomes. The purified libraries were quantified using a Qubit 3.0 fluorometer, sized with a Bioanalyzer 2100, and then quantified again using the KAPA Library Quantification kit. Every immunoSEQ 96-well plate was sequenced on a separate single-read 150-cycle Illumina NextSeq 550 flow cell. As for how the authors treated the data: Because the immunoSEQ output held only junctional sequences and lacked quality scores, the filtering could not match the filtering applied to full-length reads. To assign V/J genes and CDR3, sequences were annotated using PyIR, a Python wrapper for IgBLAST v1.9, with IMGT germline references. Any read was removed if the V/J assignment was weak (E-value above 1e-6), the CDR3 was missing, or the read contained stop codons, out-of-frame junctions, or ambiguous translated residues. V3J clonotypes were defined as sequences sharing an identical inferred V gene, J gene, and CDR3 amino acid sequence. The percentage overlap between two repertoires was calculated by dividing the number of shared unique clonotypes by the size of the smaller repertoire. RTK rarefaction, the Chao1 estimator, and Recon v2.1 estimates of unobserved clonotypes were used to assess repertoire richness. Generation probabilities were computed with OLGA for all TCRbeta clonotypes obtained by the gDNA method from several donors. Not all clones reach the TCRdb copy of this immuneACCESS table, which keeps in-frame sequences only. Checked studies attribute under half of the gap to unresolved V genes and leave the rest unexplained. For V, J and clone size, that table is used; D and trimming come from the DNA. This sample gives about 600,000 clones in total; 98% of them show up just once. The ten largest clones represent around 0.3% of the sample.

From the germline V gene (reference sequence), CDR1 is MNHEY and CDR2 is SMNVEV. The CDR3 sequence holds 14 residues, the cysteine and phenylalanine included. The kept DNA is CDR3 alone, 42 bases in frame from the first base. V and J are truncated by 6 bases and 1 base respectively, leaving an intervening sequence of 13 bases. Sequencing was done on a sample of naive CD8+ T cells sorted from blood. What the cell subset or site label conveys for this sample: CD45RA+CCR7+. The receptor was derived from a man aged 25 to 45 in good health. The chain was built from TRBV27 and TRBJ2-7; matching of 6 bases hints at TRBD2 as the D gene. The CDR3 protein: CASRWDSLSYEQYF. The nucleotide sequence is TGTGCCAGCAGGTGGGACTCCCTTTCCTACGAGCAGTACTTC.